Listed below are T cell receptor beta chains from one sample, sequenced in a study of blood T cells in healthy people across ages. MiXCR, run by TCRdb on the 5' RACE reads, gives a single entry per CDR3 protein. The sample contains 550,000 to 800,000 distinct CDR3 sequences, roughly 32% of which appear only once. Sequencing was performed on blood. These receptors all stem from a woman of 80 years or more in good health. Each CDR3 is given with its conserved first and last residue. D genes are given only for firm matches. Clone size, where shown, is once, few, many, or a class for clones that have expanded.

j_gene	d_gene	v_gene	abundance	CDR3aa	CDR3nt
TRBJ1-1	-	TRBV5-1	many	CASSGGGLIEAFF	TGCGCCAGCAGCGGGGGTGGGCTGATCGAAGCTTTCTTT
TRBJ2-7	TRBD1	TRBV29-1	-	CSVPEGQGIYEQYF	TGCAGCGTTCCGGAGGGACAGGGGATATACGAGCAGTACTTC
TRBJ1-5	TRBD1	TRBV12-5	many	CASGATGGNQPQHF	TGTGCTAGTGGTGCGACAGGGGGCAATCAGCCCCAGCATTTT
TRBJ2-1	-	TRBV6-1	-	CASSDHVASAYNEQFF	TGTGCCAGCAGTGACCACGTGGCTAGCGCCTACAATGAGCAGTTCTTC
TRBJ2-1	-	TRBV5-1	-	CASSLQADNEQFF	TGCGCCAGCAGCTTGCAGGCCGACAATGAGCAGTTCTTC
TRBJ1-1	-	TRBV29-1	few	CSVSDGLNTEAFF	TGCAGCGTTTCGGACGGGCTGAACACTGAAGCTTTCTTT
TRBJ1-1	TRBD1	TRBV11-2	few	CASSKGTGALNTEAFF	TGTGCCAGCAGCAAAGGAACAGGGGCCTTGAACACTGAAGCTTTCTTT
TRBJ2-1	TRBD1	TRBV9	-	CASSPRGTGENEQFF	TGTGCCAGCAGCCCCCGGGGGACAGGAGAGAACGAGCAGTTCTTT
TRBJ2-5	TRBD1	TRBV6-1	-	CASSRPMDRGKGPQETQYF	TGTGCCAGCAGTCGCCCGATGGACAGGGGAAAGGGCCCCCAAGAGACCCAGTACTTC
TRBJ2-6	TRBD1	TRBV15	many	CATSSKTGTGTLSGANVLTF	TGTGCCACCAGCAGTAAGACCGGGACAGGGACCCTCTCTGGGGCCAACGTCCTGACTTTC
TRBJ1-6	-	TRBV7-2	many	CASSLASWTSPLHF	TGTGCCAGCAGCTTAGCTTCTTGGACTTCACCCCTCCACTTT
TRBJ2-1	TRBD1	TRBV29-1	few	CSVGTDRVAYNEQFF	TGCAGCGTTGGCACGGACAGGGTGGCCTACAATGAGCAGTTCTTC
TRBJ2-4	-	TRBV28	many	CASRRGQSNIQYF	TGTGCCAGCAGGCGTGGACAGTCAAACATTCAGTACTTC
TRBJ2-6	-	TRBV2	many	CASRGSWQGANVLTF	TGTGCCAGCAGGGGGTCCTGGCAGGGGGCCAACGTCCTGACTTTC
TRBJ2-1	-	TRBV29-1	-	CSVEGGSATYNEQFF	TGCAGCGTTGAGGGCGGGTCTGCGACCTACAATGAGCAGTTCTTC
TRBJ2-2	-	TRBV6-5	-	CASSYSIARGRADTGELFF	TGTGCCAGCAGTTACTCGATAGCGAGGGGACGGGCGGACACCGGGGAGCTGTTTTTT
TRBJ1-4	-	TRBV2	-	CASSEARFSSEKLFF	TGTGCCAGCAGTGAAGCTAGGTTTTCTAGTGAAAAACTGTTTTTT
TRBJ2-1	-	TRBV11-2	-	CASSLVEQPGFYNEQFF	TGTGCCAGCAGCTTAGTAGAACAGCCTGGGTTCTACAATGAGCAGTTCTTC
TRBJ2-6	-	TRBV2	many	CASSPRGEGANVLTF	TGTGCCAGCAGCCCCAGGGGGGAGGGGGCCAACGTCCTGACTTTC
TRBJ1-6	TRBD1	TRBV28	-	CASSPGQVYNSPLHF	TGTGCCAGCAGTCCCGGACAGGTGTATAATTCACCCCTCCACTTT
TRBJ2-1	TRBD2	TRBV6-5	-	CTSSRLAGGNEQCF	TGTACCAGCAGTCGACTAGCGGGGGGAAATGAGCAGTGCTTC
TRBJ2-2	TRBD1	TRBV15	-	CATSRTGGASTGELFF	TGTGCCACCAGCAGAACAGGGGGCGCAAGCACCGGGGAGCTGTTTTTT
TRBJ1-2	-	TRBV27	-	CASSLRAWDWNGYTF	TGTGCCAGCAGTTTACGGGCCTGGGATTGGAATGGCTACACCTTC
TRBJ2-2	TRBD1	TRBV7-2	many	CASSSPLTGPNTGELFF	TGTGCCAGCAGCTCTCCTCTGACAGGGCCGAACACCGGGGAGCTGTTTTTT
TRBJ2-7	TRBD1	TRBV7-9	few	CASSLRDRAHEQYF	TGTGCCAGCAGCTTACGCGACAGGGCCCACGAGCAGTACTTC
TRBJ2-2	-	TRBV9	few	CASSPSPGANTGELFF	TGTGCCAGCAGCCCCTCACCGGGGGCAAACACCGGGGAGCTGTTTTTT
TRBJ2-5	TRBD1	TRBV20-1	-	CSARKTGRETQYF	TGCAGTGCTAGGAAGACAGGGCGAGAGACCCAGTACTTC
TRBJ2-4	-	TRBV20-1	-	CSARDPYVGFQYF	TGCAGTGCTAGAGATCCGTACGTCGGTTTTCAGTACTTC
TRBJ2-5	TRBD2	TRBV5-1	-	CVSSLGDGGQETQYF	TGCGTCAGCAGCTTGGGGGACGGGGGGCAAGAGACCCAGTACTTC
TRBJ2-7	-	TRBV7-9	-	CASSLDMWGTASYEQYF	TGTGCCAGCAGCTTAGATATGTGGGGGACGGCCTCCTACGAGCAGTACTTC
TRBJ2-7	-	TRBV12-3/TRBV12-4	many	CASSQIGYEQYF	TGTGCCAGCAGTCAGATAGGATACGAGCAGTACTTC
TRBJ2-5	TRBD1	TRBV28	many	CASSQIGTAISNGQYF	TGTGCCAGCAGTCAGATCGGGACAGCGATATCAAATGGGCAGTACTTC
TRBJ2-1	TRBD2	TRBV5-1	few	CASNPSGSNNEQFF	TGCGCCAGCAACCCTAGCGGGAGTAACAATGAGCAGTTCTTC
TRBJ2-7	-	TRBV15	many	CATSRAGYEQYF	TGTGCCACCAGCAGAGCTGGGTACGAGCAGTACTTC
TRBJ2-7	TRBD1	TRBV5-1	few	CASSFTGVNYNEQYF	TGCGCCAGCAGCTTTACAGGGGTCAACTACAATGAGCAGTACTTC
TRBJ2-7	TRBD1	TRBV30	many	CACLGQGASYEQYF	TGTGCCTGCCTCGGACAGGGGGCTTCCTACGAGCAGTACTTC
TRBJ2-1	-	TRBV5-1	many	CASSLGAFSYNEQFF	TGCGCCAGCAGCTTGGGGGCTTTCTCCTACAATGAGCAGTTCTTC
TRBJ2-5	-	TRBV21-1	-	CASSKDARQGAYNEQYF	TGTGCCAGCAGCAAAGATGCGAGACAGGGGGCCTACAATGAGCAGTACTTC
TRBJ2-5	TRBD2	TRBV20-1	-	CSARPTSGGAWGETQYF	TGCAGTGCTAGGCCCACTAGCGGGGGGGCCTGGGGGGAGACCCAGTACTTC
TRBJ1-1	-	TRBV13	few	CASSLDFDSLNTEAFF	TGTGCCAGCAGCTTAGACTTTGACAGTCTGAACACTGAAGCTTTCTTT
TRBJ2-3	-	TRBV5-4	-	CASRMGLRQVGDTQYF	TGTGCCAGCAGGATGGGACTACGACAGGTGGGCGATACGCAGTATTTT
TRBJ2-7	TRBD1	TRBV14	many	CASSQPFGDREGGEQYF	TGTGCCAGCAGCCAACCTTTTGGGGACAGGGAAGGGGGCGAGCAGTACTTC
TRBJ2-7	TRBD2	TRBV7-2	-	CASLGVAGGQDEQYF	TGTGCCAGCCTTGGAGTAGCGGGGGGGCAGGATGAGCAGTACTTC
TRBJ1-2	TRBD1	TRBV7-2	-	CASSPDRANYDYTF	TGTGCCAGCAGCCCTGACAGGGCTAACTATGACTACACCTTC
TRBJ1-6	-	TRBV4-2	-	CASSQGPKGRLDSPLHF	TGTGCCAGCAGCCAAGGGCCTAAGGGGCGATTGGATTCACCCCTCCACTTT
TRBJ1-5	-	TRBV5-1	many	CASSFGPRGGGNQPQHF	TGCGCCAGCAGCTTTGGCCCCAGGGGTGGAGGCAATCAGCCCCAGCATTTT